This entry lists 27 T cell receptor beta chains sequenced from one sample in a study of beta chain features in type 1 diabetes. Expressed TCRB transcripts got sequenced, as all isolated RNA was reverse transcribed. TCRdb keeps only in-frame clones here, not all; method: immunoSEQ multiplex PCR. The repertoire holds about 900,000 clones, with under 20% as singletons. The sequenced sample was naive CD4+ T cells from blood. These receptors were obtained from a woman aged 18-29 years in good health.

This clone was counted a few times. The V gene is TRBV18, the J gene TRBJ2-7; weak D call: TRBD2 (5 bases). This CDR3 spans 16 amino acids. V dropped 0 bases and J dropped 0 bases, with 12 bases sitting between them. Germline values: CDR1 KGHSH, CDR2 LQKENI. CDR3 sequence: CASSPPRGFPSYEQYF. As DNA, the CDR3 is TGTGCCAGCTCACCACCGAGAGGGTTCCCCTCCTACGAGCAGTACTTC. Combining the CDR3 with reference TRBV18 and TRBJ2-7 gives the whole variable domain NAGVMQNPRHLVRRRGQEARLRCSPMKGHSHVYWYRQLPEEGLKFMVYLQKENIIDESGMPKERFSAEFPKEGPSILRIQQVVRGDSAAYFCASSPPRGFPSYEQYFGPGTRLTVT.

The chain couples TRBV7-2 to TRBJ2-3, with no clear D. Germline-derived CDR1 and CDR2 are SGHTA and FQGNSA. With 3 bases removed from V and 9 bases from J, the gap between germline ends came to 10 bases. CDR3 length: 12 amino acids. The CDR3 sequence: CASSLVTYTQYF. The DNA for the CDR3 is TGTGCCAGCAGCTTGGTTACCTACACGCAGTATTTT.

This clone has a handful of counts. J is TRBJ2-7 and V is TRBV27; the D gene is possibly TRBD1 (6 bases). V was pared by 5 bases and J by 3 bases, with 20 bases between. Germline CDR1 and CDR2: MNHEY and SMNVEV (reference sequence). The CDR3 length is 16 residues. CDR3 nucleotide sequence: TGTGCCAGCAGTGCGCAGGGGTCGCTCCTCTACTACGAGCAGTACTTC. Translating gives CASSAQGSLLYYEQYF.

The table lists this clone with a few counts. Other DNA sequences in this sample translate to the same CDR3. This chain joins TRBV6-5 and TRBJ2-7; 9 bases fit TRBD2. Unmatched junction bases numbered 4, after V lost 2 bases and J lost 2 bases. The CDR3 covers 15 residues. Per germline, CDR1 MNHEY and CDR2 SVGAGI. CDR3 protein: CASSYSSGGAYEQYF. The CDR3 DNA is TGTGCCAGCAGTTACAGTAGCGGGGGTGCCTACGAGCAGTACTTC.

The gene calls are TRBV7-9 and TRBJ1-5; D is ambiguous. From germline, CDR1 is SEHNR and CDR2 FQNEAQ (reference sequence). This CDR3 region has 13 residues. The ends were cut back, 1 base at V and 6 bases at J, with 7 bases in the middle. CDR3 residues: CASSLGASQPQHF. The CDR3 region has the DNA TGTGCCAGCAGCTTAGGGGCTTCTCAGCCCCAGCATTTT.

This clone was found a few times. The chain is built from TRBV11-2 and TRBJ2-4; D ambiguous. The CDR3 loop spans 14 amino acids. Germline CDR1 and CDR2: SGHAT and FQNNGV. Between the trimmed V and J ends, which lost 3 bases and 8 bases, there was a span of 14 bases. The CDR3 protein is CASSFPPTSDIQYF. CDR3 nucleotides: TGTGCCAGCAGCTTTCCCCCGACCTCGGACATTCAGTACTTC.

This clone was found a few times. The CDR3 sequence is CASSLLEGLFDRSYGYTF. The CDR3 DNA is TGTGCCAGCAGCTTACTGGAGGGTCTTTTCGACAGATCCTATGGCTACACCTTC. The V gene is TRBV7-9, the J gene TRBJ1-2; the D gene is possibly TRBD1 (5 bases). The germline CDR1 and CDR2 sequences are SEHNR and FQNEAQ (reference sequence). Trimming removed 2 bases from V and 4 bases from J, with 23 bases in between. The CDR3 runs 18 residues.

The rearrangement links TRBV7-2 to TRBJ2-3; D unresolved. Germline V gives CDR1 SGHTA, CDR2 FQGNSA. CDR3 length: 13 amino acids. V gave up 5 bases and J gave up 5 bases, with 11 bases separating them. CDR3 in DNA: TGTGCCAGCAGCGCCTACATGGAAGATACGCAGTATTTT. The encoded protein is CASSAYMEDTQYF.

This chain joins TRBV7-8 and TRBJ2-3; no reliable D call. CDR3 size: 12 residues. Trimming left V 2 bases short and J 9 bases short, with 9 bases between. The germline V gene has CDR1 SGHVS and CDR2 FQNEAQ. DNA of the CDR3: TGTGCCAGCAGCTTATCCGCTCTGACGCAGTATTTT. Translated: CASSLSALTQYF.

V and J are TRBV28 and TRBJ2-7, with D possibly being TRBD1 (6 bases). The CDR3 runs 14 residues. The V gene lost 5 bases and the J gene lost 4 bases, with 15 bases spanning the gap. Germline CDR1 MDHEN, CDR2 SYDVKM. This CDR3 is CASSPGTYHYEQYF. CDR3 coding DNA: TGTGCCAGCAGTCCAGGGACATACCATTACGAGCAGTACTTC.

Of note for this clone: Other DNA sequences from this sample encode an identical CDR3 as well. This rearrangement joins TRBV18 to TRBJ2-1, with D perhaps TRBD1 (6 bases). V dropped 1 base and J dropped 5 bases, with 9 bases sitting between them. CDR3 length equals 14 residues. Germline V gives CDR1 KGHSH, CDR2 LQKENI. Written as DNA, the CDR3 is TGTGCCAGCTCACCACGCCAGGGGAACAATGAGCAGTTCTTC. The encoded protein is CASSPRQGNNEQFF.

The rearrangement uses TRBV10-3 and TRBJ2-7; 14 bases fit TRBD2. This CDR3 region has 16 residues. CDR1 ENHRY and CDR2 SYGVKD come from the germline V gene. V was pared by 6 bases and J by 3 bases, with 7 bases of the junction left unmatched. The CDR3 DNA reads TGTGCCATCAGCACAGGGACTAGCGGGAGAGTCTACGAGCAGTACTTC. This codes for CAISTGTSGRVYEQYF.

A few counts support this clone. As DNA, the CDR3 is TGTGCCAGTAGCCCGTCCTGGGAGGGACGCTACGAGCAGTACTTC. It yields the protein CASSPSWEGRYEQYF. This chain joins TRBV19 and TRBJ2-7; 7 bases line up with TRBD2. With V trimmed by 6 bases and J by 3 bases, 11 bases remained unmatched. The CDR3 runs 15 residues. Germline V lookup: CDR1 LNHDA, CDR2 SQIVND (reference sequence).

This clone appeared a few times. This rearrangement joins TRBV7-9 to TRBJ2-2, with D maybe TRBD1 (6 bases). V lost 5 bases to trimming and J lost 7 bases, with 14 bases between them. Germline-derived CDR1 and CDR2 are SEHNR and FQNEAQ (reference sequence). CDR3 size: 14 residues. The CDR3 loop is CASSGTEGVGELFF. The CDR3 bases are TGTGCCAGCAGCGGGACCGAGGGGGTCGGGGAGCTGTTTTTT.

This clone was found a few times. The J gene is TRBJ2-7, the V gene TRBV7-9; D unresolved. The CDR3 has 15 residues. CDR1 is SEHNR, CDR2 FQNEAQ, per germline (reference sequence). Deletions cut 1 base from V and 3 bases from J, with 13 bases between. The CDR3 DNA sequence: TGTGCCAGCAGCTTAGTAGCCGCTGGGCACTACGAGCAGTACTTC. It is translated as CASSLVAAGHYEQYF.

The table lists this clone with a few counts. This chain connects TRBV7-9 to TRBJ2-1; 9 positions match TRBD2. The ends lost 0 bases at V and 3 bases at J; junction bases unmatched: 6. The length of the CDR3 is 17 residues. Germline loops: CDR1 SEHNR, CDR2 FQNEAQ (reference sequence). Written as DNA, the CDR3 is TGTGCCAGCAGCTTAGCCAGACTAGCGGAGAACTACAATGAGCAGTTCTTC. Its translation: CASSLARLAENYNEQFF. Complete variable domain (other parts from reference TRBV7-9 and TRBJ2-1): DTGVSQNPRHKITKRGQNVTFRCDPISEHNRLYWYRQTLGQGPEFLTYFQNEAQLEKSRLLSDRFSAERPKGSFSTLEIQRTEQGDSAMYLCASSLARLAENYNEQFFGPGTRLTVL.

The chain employs TRBV18 and TRBJ2-5, with D perhaps matching TRBD2 (7 bases). The CDR3 totals 16 residues. V was pared by 6 bases and J by 5 bases, with 22 bases between. Germline CDR1 and CDR2: KGHSH and LQKENI. CDR3: CASSPSGGGPGETQYF. Here the CDR3 DNA reads TGTGCCAGCTCCCCGTCTGGGGGGGGGCCCGGCGAGACCCAGTACTTC.

The rearrangement links TRBV4-1 to TRBJ2-2, with 11 bases lining up with TRBD2. The length of the CDR3 is 17 residues. The trim removed 1 base at V and 1 base at J, leaving 2 bases unmatched. Germline CDR1 MGHRA, CDR2 YSYEKL. The CDR3 here is CASSQGLAGMNTGELFF. For the CDR3, the DNA is TGCGCCAGCAGCCAAGGACTAGCGGGAATGAACACCGGGGAGCTGTTTTTT.

The chain carries TRBV5-1 and TRBJ2-5; tentatively, D is TRBD1 or TRBD2 (5 bases each). The DNA end lines up better with TRBJ2-7; the J call may be wrong. Germline-derived CDR1 and CDR2 are SGHRS and YFSETQ. The CDR3 sequence is 15 residues long. In DNA form, the CDR3 reads TGCGCCAGCAGCCAACGGGGACGGAGCTCCTACGAGCAGTACTTC. This translates into CASSQRGRSSYEQYF.

This chain joins TRBV29-1 and TRBJ2-1; 11 bases are shared with TRBD2. Trimming removed 4 bases from V and 4 bases from J; junction bases left unmatched: 3. This CDR3 has 14 residues. CDR1 SQVTM and CDR2 ANQGSEA come from the germline V gene. The CDR3, as DNA: TGCAGCGTTGCAGGACTAGCGGGTTACAATGAGCAGTTCTTC. This translates into CSVAGLAGYNEQFF.

This clone came up a few times. CDR3 nucleotides: TGTGCCAGCAGCCCCGACAGGGTAGTGTGGACTGAAGCTTTCTTT. It translates to CASSPDRVVWTEAFF. V is TRBV6-6 and J is TRBJ1-1, with 7 nucleotides matching TRBD1. Germline loops: CDR1 MNHNY, CDR2 SVGAGI (reference sequence). The CDR3 covers 15 residues. Trimming at V came to 6 bases and at J to 5 bases, leaving 12 bases not matched to a gene.

This clone has a handful of counts. The J gene is TRBJ2-3, the V gene TRBV7-6; 11 bases are shared with TRBD2. This CDR3 region has 13 residues. Germline V gene sequence: CDR1 SGHVS, CDR2 FNYEAQ. Trimming cost V 4 bases and J 14 bases; bases outside gene matches: 8. CDR3 sequence (DNA): TGTGCCAGCAGCTCGACGGGACTAGCGGTTAGGTATTTT. It specifies CASSSTGLAVRYF.

This clone has just a few counts. The chain recombines TRBV7-2 with TRBJ2-5, with D possibly being TRBD2 (6 bases). The CDR3 is made up of 13 amino acids. Per germline, CDR1 SGHTA and CDR2 FQGNSA. V gave up 8 bases and J gave up 5 bases, with 15 bases separating them. The CDR3 region is CASGGARFETQYF. The CDR3 coding sequence is TGTGCCAGCGGAGGGGCCAGGTTCGAGACCCAGTACTTC.

This clone was detected only a few times. The chain recombines TRBV10-3 with TRBJ1-1; D perhaps matches TRBD1 (5 bases). Deletions cut 8 bases from V and 5 bases from J, with 12 bases between. Germline CDR1 and CDR2: ENHRY and SYGVKD. CDR3 size: 12 residues. CDR3 DNA: TGTGCCATCGCAGGGCGGGCGACTGAAGCTTTCTTT. It specifies CAIAGRATEAFF.

This chain connects TRBV27 to TRBJ2-5; D is possibly TRBD1 or TRBD2 (5 bases each). The CDR3 length is 13 residues. The V gene lost 6 bases and the J gene lost 4 bases, with 12 bases spanning the gap. Germline CDR1 reads MNHEY; CDR2 reads SMNVEV (reference sequence). CDR3 DNA: TGTGCCAGCAGGACGCAGGGACGAGAGACCCAGTACTTC. Translated, it gives CASRTQGRETQYF.

This clone was detected a few times. The gene calls are TRBV7-9 and TRBJ1-2; TRBD1 is a possible D gene (5 bases). This CDR3 region has 12 residues. Deletions cut 9 bases from V and 4 bases from J, with 12 bases between. Germline V CDR1 and CDR2: SEHNR, FQNEAQ (reference sequence). CDR3 sequence (DNA): TGTGCCAGTGAGGGACCAGTCTATGGCTACACCTTC. Protein product: CASEGPVYGYTF.

This clone turned up a few times. V usage is TRBV13 and J usage is TRBJ2-7, with no clear D. CDR3 length equals 16 residues. Trimming shortened V by 2 bases and J by 3 bases, and 17 bases separated the two germline ends. From germline, CDR1 is PRHDT and CDR2 FYEKMQ (reference sequence). In DNA, the CDR3 is TGTGCCAGCAGCTTAACGAGAGAGACACCACACTACGAGCAGTACTTC. Its translation is CASSLTRETPHYEQYF.